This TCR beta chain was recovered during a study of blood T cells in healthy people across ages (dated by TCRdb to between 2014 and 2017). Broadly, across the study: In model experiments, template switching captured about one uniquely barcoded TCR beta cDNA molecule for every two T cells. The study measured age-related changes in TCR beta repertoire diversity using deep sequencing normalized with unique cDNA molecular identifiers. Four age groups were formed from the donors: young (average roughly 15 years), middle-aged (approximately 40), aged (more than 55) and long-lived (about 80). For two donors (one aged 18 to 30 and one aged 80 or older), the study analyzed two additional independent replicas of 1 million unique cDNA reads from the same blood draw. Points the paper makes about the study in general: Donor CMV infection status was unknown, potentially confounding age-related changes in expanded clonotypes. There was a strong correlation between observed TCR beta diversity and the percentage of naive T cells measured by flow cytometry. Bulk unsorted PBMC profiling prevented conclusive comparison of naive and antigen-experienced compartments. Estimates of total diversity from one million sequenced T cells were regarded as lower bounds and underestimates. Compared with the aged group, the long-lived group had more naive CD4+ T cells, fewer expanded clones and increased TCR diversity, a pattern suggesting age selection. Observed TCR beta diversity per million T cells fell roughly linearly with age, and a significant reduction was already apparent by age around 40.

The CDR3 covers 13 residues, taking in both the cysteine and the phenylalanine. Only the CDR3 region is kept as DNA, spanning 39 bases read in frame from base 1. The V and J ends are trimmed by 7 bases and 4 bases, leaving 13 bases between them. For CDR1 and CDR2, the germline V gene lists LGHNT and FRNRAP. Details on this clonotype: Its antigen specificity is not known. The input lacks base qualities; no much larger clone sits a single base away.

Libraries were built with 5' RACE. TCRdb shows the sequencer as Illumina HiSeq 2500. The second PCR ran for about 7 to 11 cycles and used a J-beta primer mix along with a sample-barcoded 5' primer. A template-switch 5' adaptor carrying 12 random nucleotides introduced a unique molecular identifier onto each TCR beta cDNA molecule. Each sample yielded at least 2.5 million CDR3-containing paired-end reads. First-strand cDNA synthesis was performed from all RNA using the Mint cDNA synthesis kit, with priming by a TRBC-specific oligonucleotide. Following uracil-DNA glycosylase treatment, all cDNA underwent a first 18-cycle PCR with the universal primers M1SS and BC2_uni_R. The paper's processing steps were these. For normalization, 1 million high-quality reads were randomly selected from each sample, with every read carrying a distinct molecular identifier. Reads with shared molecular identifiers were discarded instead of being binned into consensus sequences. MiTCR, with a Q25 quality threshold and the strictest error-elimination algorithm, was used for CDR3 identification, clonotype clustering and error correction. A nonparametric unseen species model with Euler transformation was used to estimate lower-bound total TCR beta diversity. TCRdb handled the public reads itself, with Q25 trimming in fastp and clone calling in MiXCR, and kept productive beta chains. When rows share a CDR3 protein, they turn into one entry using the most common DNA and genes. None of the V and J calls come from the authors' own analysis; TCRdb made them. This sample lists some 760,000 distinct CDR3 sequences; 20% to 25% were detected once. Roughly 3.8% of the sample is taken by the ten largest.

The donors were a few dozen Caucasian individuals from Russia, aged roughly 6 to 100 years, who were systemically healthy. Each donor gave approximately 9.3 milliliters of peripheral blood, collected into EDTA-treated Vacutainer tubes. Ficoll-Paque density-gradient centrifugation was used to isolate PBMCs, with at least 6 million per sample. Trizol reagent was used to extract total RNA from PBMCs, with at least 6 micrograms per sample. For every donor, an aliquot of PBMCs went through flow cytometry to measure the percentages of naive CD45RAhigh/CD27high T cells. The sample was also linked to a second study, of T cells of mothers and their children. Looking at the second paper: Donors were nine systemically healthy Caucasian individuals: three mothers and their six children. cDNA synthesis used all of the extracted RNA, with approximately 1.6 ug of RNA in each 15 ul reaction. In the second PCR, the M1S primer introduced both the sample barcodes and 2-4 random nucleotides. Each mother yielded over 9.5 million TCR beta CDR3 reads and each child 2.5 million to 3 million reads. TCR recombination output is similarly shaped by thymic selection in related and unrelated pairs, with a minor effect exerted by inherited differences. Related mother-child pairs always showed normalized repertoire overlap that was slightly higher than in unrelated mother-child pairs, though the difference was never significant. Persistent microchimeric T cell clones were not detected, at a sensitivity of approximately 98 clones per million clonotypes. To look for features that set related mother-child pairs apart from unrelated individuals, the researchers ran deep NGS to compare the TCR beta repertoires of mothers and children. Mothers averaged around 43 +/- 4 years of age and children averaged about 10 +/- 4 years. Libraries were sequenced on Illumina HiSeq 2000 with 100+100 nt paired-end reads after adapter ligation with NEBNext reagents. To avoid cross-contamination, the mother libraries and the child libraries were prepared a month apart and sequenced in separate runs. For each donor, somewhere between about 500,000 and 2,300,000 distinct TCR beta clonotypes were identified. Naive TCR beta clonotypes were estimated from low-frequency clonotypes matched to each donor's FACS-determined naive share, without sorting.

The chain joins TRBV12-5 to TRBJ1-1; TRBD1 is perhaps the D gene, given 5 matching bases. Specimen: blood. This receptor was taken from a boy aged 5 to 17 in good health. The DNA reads TGTGCTAGTGCCCCGGCCGGGGCCACTGAAGCTTTCTTT. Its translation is CASAPAGATEAFF.